This TCR beta chain was identified during a study of radiotherapy plus CTLA-4 blockade in lung cancer. Study in general: Overall, approximately 17% of patients showed an objective response, while over 25% attained disease control. Whole-study results and caveats: The study found tumor-derived TCR clones expanded in blood after radiotherapy plus ipilimumab. Reports identified early blood T cell clone dynamics, with interferon-beta, as the best response predictor.

With ipilimumab providing CTLA-4 blockade, focal radiation was administered to patients who had chemo-refractory metastatic non-small-cell lung cancer. The V and J ends lost 8 bases and 1 base respectively, with 14 bases between them. The CDR3 is made up of 14 amino acids. The germline V gene has CDR1 MNHEY and CDR2 SVGAGI. The method was immunoSEQ multiplex PCR; TCRdb's version includes in-frame clones alone and lacks a portion of them. The repertoire includes 45,000 or so clones, approximately 76% of them detected once, and over 8.5% sits in the top ten. As to this clone: Its cognate antigen is unknown.

This sequence was found in a human donor with non-small cell lung cancer who had stable disease on radiotherapy plus ipilimumab. The material sequenced was peripheral blood, taken from a patient treated with radiotherapy plus ipilimumab. This chain uses TRBV6-5 with TRBJ1-1, with D maybe TRBD1 (6 bases). Written as DNA, the CDR3 is TGTGCCAGCCGAGGGGACATACGGAACACTGAAGCTTTCTTT. Amino acids: CASRGDIRNTEAFF.